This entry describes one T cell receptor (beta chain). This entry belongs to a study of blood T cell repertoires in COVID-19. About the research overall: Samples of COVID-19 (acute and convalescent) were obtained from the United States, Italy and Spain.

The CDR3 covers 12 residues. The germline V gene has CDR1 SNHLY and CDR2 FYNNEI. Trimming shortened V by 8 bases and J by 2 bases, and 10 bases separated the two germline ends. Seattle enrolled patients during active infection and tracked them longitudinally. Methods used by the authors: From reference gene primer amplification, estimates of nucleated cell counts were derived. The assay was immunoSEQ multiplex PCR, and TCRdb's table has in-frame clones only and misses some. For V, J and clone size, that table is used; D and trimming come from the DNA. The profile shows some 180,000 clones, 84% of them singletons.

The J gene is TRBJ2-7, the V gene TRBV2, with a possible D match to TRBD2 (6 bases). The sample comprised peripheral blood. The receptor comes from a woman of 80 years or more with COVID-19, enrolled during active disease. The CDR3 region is CASGGITYEQYF. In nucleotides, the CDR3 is TGTGCCAGCGGGGGGATAACCTACGAGCAGTACTTC.